The 27 T cell receptor beta chains below come from one sample, sequenced in a study of T cells in Graves' hyperthyroidism and ophthalmopathy (dated by TCRdb to the late 2010s). To prepare the library, multiplex PCR was applied. TCRdb lists the instrument as Illumina HiSeq 2000. Amplification of TCR beta CDR3 regions was carried out from RNA transcripts. For the first round of RT-PCR on the TCR CDR3, the HTBI primer set was used together with the Qiagen OneStep RT-PCR kit. The raw public reads went through TCRdb reprocessing: fastp at Q25, MiXCR clone calling, in-frame beta chains kept. Rows with a matching CDR3 protein are joined into one entry that keeps the most common DNA and genes. The sample table holds 600,000 to 850,000 distinct CDR3 sequences, of which 15% to 20% were seen once. Of the sample, over 15% falls within the top ten clones. Sequenced sample: blood. The source is a woman in her forties or fifties with Graves' hyperthyroidism that later progressed to Graves' ophthalmopathy.

The table lists this clonotype with many counts. The CDR3 nucleotides read TGTGCCAGCAGCTTAAGCGGGGGATCTGGAAACACCATATATTTT. Translation gives CASSLSGGSGNTIYF. The rearrangement uses TRBV11-2 and TRBJ1-3; D might be TRBD1 (5 bases). Germline V gene lookup returns CDR1 SGHAT and CDR2 FQNNGV. This CDR3 is 15 amino acids long. V was trimmed by 2 bases and J by 1 base, leaving 9 bases between them.

This clonotype was seen a handful of times. The chain joins TRBV20-1 to TRBJ2-3, with 10 bases fitting TRBD2. With V trimmed by 2 bases and J by 1 base, 6 bases remained unmatched. This CDR3 region has 16 residues. Per the germline V gene, CDR1 is DFQATT and CDR2 is SNEGSKA (reference sequence). The CDR3 DNA reads as TGCAGTGCTAGAACCCTACTAGCGGGACGCACAGATACGCAGTATTTT. This codes for CSARTLLAGRTDTQYF.

This clonotype showed up many times. CDR3 protein: CSAFQTQNTEAFF. DNA for the CDR3: TGCAGTGCTTTTCAAACCCAGAACACTGAAGCTTTCTTT. The chain links TRBV20-1 to TRBJ1-1; D is ambiguous. The germline V gene encodes CDR1 DFQATT and CDR2 SNEGSKA (reference sequence). This CDR3 has 13 residues. V lost 5 bases and J lost 1, with 11 bases in between.

The chain combines TRBV24-1 with TRBJ2-5; 11 bases are shared with TRBD2. Germline V gene lookup returns CDR1 KGHDR and CDR2 SFDVKD. V shed 4 bases and J 13 bases; nucleotides not matched to a gene: 16. The CDR3 consists of 16 residues. The CDR3 sequence is CATSDPYHTSGGLLYF. The DNA for the CDR3 is TGTGCCACCAGTGACCCTTACCATACTAGCGGGGGCCTTCTGTACTTC.

The gene calls are TRBV6-1 and TRBJ2-5; weak D call: TRBD1 (6 bases). Germline V gives CDR1 MNHNS, CDR2 SASEGT. CDR3 length equals 14 residues. The germline V and J ends were trimmed by 7 bases and 3 bases, with 15 bases remaining between them. The CDR3 spells CASILQGVEETQYF. DNA of the CDR3: TGTGCCAGCATCCTACAGGGAGTTGAAGAGACCCAGTACTTC.

V usage is TRBV13 and J usage is TRBJ2-1, with 8 bases that match TRBD2. The CDR3 sequence is 14 residues long. The germline CDR1 and CDR2 sequences are PRHDT and FYEKMQ (reference sequence). J gave up 6 bases and V 3 bases, and 4 bases lay outside the gene matches. The CDR3 is CASSFERGSNEQFF. The CDR3 region has the DNA TGTGCCAGCAGCTTCGAGCGGGGGAGCAATGAGCAGTTCTTC.

This clonotype was recorded a few times. This sequence joins TRBV11-2 and TRBJ1-6, with D hard to call. The length of the CDR3 is 15 residues. With 5 bases removed from V and 8 bases from J, the gap between germline ends came to 16 bases. The V gene's germline CDR1 is SGHAT and CDR2 FQNNGV. Written as DNA, the CDR3 is TGTGCCAGCAGCCCAAAGGCAGTCGCGGATTCACCCCTCCACTTT. As protein: CASSPKAVADSPLHF.

This clonotype has only a few counts. The CDR3: CASSLLGGRMFKTQYF. CDR3 coding DNA: TGTGCCAGCAGTTTACTAGGTGGTAGGATGTTCAAGACCCAGTACTTC. The chain joins TRBV27 to TRBJ2-5; D uncertain. Germline-derived CDR1 and CDR2 are MNHEY and SMNVEV (reference sequence). CDR3 size: 16 residues. V lost 2 bases and J 6 bases, leaving 19 bases between the germline ends.

V is TRBV5-1 and J is TRBJ2-6, with D uncertain. The V gene's germline CDR1 is SGHRS and CDR2 YFSETQ. The CDR3 sequence is 17 residues long. The ends were cut back, 0 bases at V and 0 bases at J, with 10 bases in the middle. The DNA of the CDR3 is TGCGCCAGCAGCTTGGGGATTACCAGCTCTGGGGCCAACGTCCTGACTTTC. It specifies CASSLGITSSGANVLTF.

The rearrangement joins TRBV3-1 to TRBJ2-1; 16 positions match TRBD2. The length of the CDR3 is 16 residues. After removal of 6 bases from V and 5 bases from J, the junction contained 4 bases not matched to a gene. Germline-derived CDR1 and CDR2 are LGHDT and YNNKEL (reference sequence). In nucleotides, the CDR3 is TGTGCCAGCAGAGAAGGGACTAGCGGGAGGGACAATGAGCAGTTCTTC. This codes for CASREGTSGRDNEQFF.

This clonotype occurred many times. The CDR3 here is CASRGQQETQYF. In nucleotides, the CDR3 is TGTGCCAGCAGAGGACAGCAAGAGACCCAGTACTTC. The rearrangement links TRBV6-1 to TRBJ2-5, with a tentative D call TRBD1 (6 bases). In germline, CDR1 is MNHNS, CDR2 SASEGT. This CDR3 has 12 residues. Trimming removed 6 bases from V and 2 bases from J, with 7 bases in between.

This rearrangement joins TRBV29-1 to TRBJ2-2; possibly TRBD2 for D (5 bases). The CDR3 is 14 amino acids. The ends were cut back, 7 bases at V and 5 bases at J, with 17 bases in the middle. Germline V lookup: CDR1 SQVTM, CDR2 ANQGSEA. The CDR3, as DNA: TGCAGCGCTACCATAGCAGGAGGAACCGGGGAGCTGTTTTTT. Its translation is CSATIAGGTGELFF.

This clonotype was counted only a few times. Relative to the germline gene, one junction end is altered; a read error may explain this. The J gene is TRBJ2-1, the V gene TRBV7-7; TRBD1 matches at 8 bases. The CDR3 length is 15 residues. In germline, CDR1 is SSHAT, CDR2 FNYEAQ (reference sequence). The CDR3 bases are TGTGCTAGCAGCCCCTTTGGGACAGGCAGGAATGAGCAGTTCTTC. This translates into CASSPFGTGRNEQFF.

The CDR3 loop reads CASSARGSGANVLTF. The CDR3 DNA reads as TGTGCCAGCAGTGCTAGGGGGTCTGGGGCCAACGTCCTGACTTTC. The rearrangement uses TRBV2 and TRBJ2-6, with D possibly matching TRBD1 (6 bases). Germline values: CDR1 SNHLY, CDR2 FYNNEI. The ends were cut back, 4 bases at V and 1 base at J, with 8 bases in the middle. There are 15 residues in the CDR3.

The rearrangement uses TRBV4-1 and TRBJ2-1; 11 nucleotides line up with TRBD2. This CDR3 contains 15 residues. Germline trimming cut 2 bases from V and 7 bases from J; bases unmatched to any gene: 4. The V gene's germline CDR1 is MGHRA and CDR2 YSYEKL. The CDR3 DNA reads as TGCGCCAGCAGCCAAAAACCTAGCGGGGGGAATGAGCAGTTCTTC. Translation gives CASSQKPSGGNEQFF.

This clonotype was counted at least ten times. The rearrangement links TRBV18 to TRBJ1-2, with D unclear. V was pared by 2 bases and J by 6 bases, with 13 bases between. The CDR3 length is 14 residues. Looked up from germline, CDR1 is KGHSH and CDR2 is LQKENI. The CDR3 DNA reads TGTGCCAGCTCACCAGCCGGGCCCGTGGATGGCTACACCTTC. This gives the protein CASSPAGPVDGYTF.

The chain recombines TRBV4-2 with TRBJ2-2; the D gene is possibly TRBD2 (6 bases). Per germline, CDR1 LGHNA and CDR2 YNFKEQ. The CDR3 consists of 16 residues. Trimming stripped 4 bases from V and 7 bases from J, with 19 bases between. The CDR3 DNA follows: TGTGCCAGCAGCCGACCTAGGCAGGGAGGCGACGGGGAGCTGTTTTTT. As protein: CASSRPRQGGDGELFF.

This clonotype has only a few counts. The chain couples TRBV20-1 to TRBJ2-7, with a possible D match to TRBD2 (7 bases). The CDR3 extends over 14 amino acids. The germline CDR1 and CDR2 sequences are DFQATT and SNEGSKA (reference sequence). V was shortened by 6 bases and J by 3 bases, with 18 bases between the two germline ends. The CDR3 protein is CSASSVGGLYEQYF. The CDR3 DNA follows: TGCAGTGCCTCTTCGGTGGGGGGGCTCTACGAGCAGTACTTC.

This chain joins TRBV24-1 and TRBJ2-1; the D call may be TRBD1 or TRBD2 (5 bases each). CDR1 KGHDR and CDR2 SFDVKD come from the germline V gene. V was clipped by 1 base and J by 15 bases, with 15 bases between them. The CDR3 consists of 13 residues. CDR3 DNA: TGTGCCACCAGTGATTTTGGGACGTCCAGTCTGTTCTTC. This codes for CATSDFGTSSLFF.

The chain links TRBV19 to TRBJ2-5, with 10 bases fitting TRBD1. This CDR3 is built from 15 residues. The ends lost 4 bases at V and 5 bases at J; junction bases unmatched: 7. Germline V gene data show CDR1 as LNHDA and CDR2 as SQIVND (reference sequence). As DNA, the CDR3 is TGTGCCAGTAGTAGGGGACAGGGGATACGGGAGACCCAGTACTTC. Its protein is CASSRGQGIRETQYF.

The chain links TRBV20-1 to TRBJ1-5, with 7 bases identical to TRBD1. The ends lost 6 bases at V and 9 bases at J; junction bases unmatched: 14. Germline V CDR1 and CDR2: DFQATT, SNEGSKA (reference sequence). The CDR3 consists of 14 residues. Written as DNA, the CDR3 is TGCAGTGCCCAAAGAGACAGGGCTGGGGCGCCCCAGCATTTT. This gives the protein CSAQRDRAGAPQHF.

The chain recombines TRBV19 with TRBJ1-1; D gene uncertain. The CDR3 is 16 amino acids. V shed 6 bases and J shed 7 bases, with 24 bases lying between them. In germline, CDR1 is LNHDA, CDR2 SQIVND (reference sequence). The CDR3 DNA follows: TGTGCCAGTAGACCGCAGGAGGGTATAGGCCCCGTTGAAGCTTTCTTT. Translated, it gives CASRPQEGIGPVEAFF.

The rearrangement joins TRBV3-1 to TRBJ1-1; 8 nucleotides line up with TRBD1. The V gene end was trimmed by 3 bases and the J gene end by 1 base; junction bases not matched to a gene: 4. Looked up from germline, CDR1 is LGHDT and CDR2 is YNNKEL (reference sequence). The CDR3 runs 15 residues. CDR3 in DNA: TGTGCCAGCAGCCAGAGGGGACAGGCGAACACTGAAGCTTTCTTT. This sequence encodes CASSQRGQANTEAFF.

This chain joins TRBV6-5 and TRBJ1-5; 8 nucleotides match TRBD1. Per the germline V gene, CDR1 is MNHEY and CDR2 is SVGAGI. The CDR3 is made up of 17 amino acids. The V and J ends lost 0 bases and 7 bases, in that order; junction bases with no gene match: 11. The CDR3 spells CASSYSNIGTGDQPQHF. The CDR3 nucleotides read TGTGCCAGCAGTTACTCGAATATCGGGACAGGTGACCAGCCCCAGCATTTT.

This clonotype was seen many times. This rearrangement joins TRBV11-2 to TRBJ1-1; TRBD1 agrees at 7 bases. Trimming took 3 bases from V and 4 from J; bases not matched to a gene: 5. Germline lookup yields CDR1 SGHAT and CDR2 FQNNGV. There are 14 residues in the CDR3. CDR3 DNA sequence: TGTGCCAGCAGCTTCCAAGCAGGGGGCACTGAAGCTTTCTTT. Amino acids: CASSFQAGGTEAFF.

The chain is built from TRBV3-1 and TRBJ1-5; maybe TRBD1 (5 bases). V was trimmed by 0 bases and J by 6 bases, leaving 12 bases between them. Per the germline V gene, CDR1 is LGHDT and CDR2 is YNNKEL (reference sequence). This CDR3 has 15 residues. This CDR3 reads CASSQDGRVSQPQHF. The CDR3 coding sequence is TGTGCCAGCAGCCAAGACGGCAGGGTCAGTCAGCCCCAGCATTTT.

V gene TRBV27 combines with J gene TRBJ1-2; TRBD1 matches 7 bases. Germline V CDR1 and CDR2: MNHEY, SMNVEV (reference sequence). This CDR3 region has 14 residues. Losses at the gene ends were 3 bases for V and 6 bases for J; bases not matched to a gene: 7. CDR3 loop: CASSFTGAANGYTF. In nucleotides, the CDR3 is TGTGCCAGCAGTTTTACAGGGGCGGCTAATGGCTACACCTTC.